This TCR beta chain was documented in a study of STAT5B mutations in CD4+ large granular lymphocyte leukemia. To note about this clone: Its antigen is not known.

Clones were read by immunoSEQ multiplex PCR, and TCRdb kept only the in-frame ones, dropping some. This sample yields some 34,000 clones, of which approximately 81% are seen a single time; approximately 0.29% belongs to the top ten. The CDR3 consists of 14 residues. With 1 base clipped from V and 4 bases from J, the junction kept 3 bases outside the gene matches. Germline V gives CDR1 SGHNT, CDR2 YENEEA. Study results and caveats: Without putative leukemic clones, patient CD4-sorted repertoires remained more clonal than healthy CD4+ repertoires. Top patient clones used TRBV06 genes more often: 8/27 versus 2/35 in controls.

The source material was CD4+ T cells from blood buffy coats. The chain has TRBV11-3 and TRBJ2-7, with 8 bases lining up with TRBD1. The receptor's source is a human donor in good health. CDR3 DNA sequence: TGTGCCAGCAGCTTAGGCAGGGGGCCATACGAGCAGTACTTC. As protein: CASSLGRGPYEQYF.